This T cell receptor beta chain was found in a study of blood T cell repertoires in COVID-19. Study summary: Collection of acute and convalescent COVID-19 samples took place in the United States, Italy and Spain. T cells, B-cell-depleted T cells, or PBMCs supplied cDNA or gDNA.

Original handling: Nucleated cell number was recorded as an estimate derived from reference gene primer amplification. TCRdb's copy holds only in-frame clones and misses some; the assay was immunoSEQ multiplex PCR. The V and J calls and clone size were taken over from that table, and D and trimming were inferred from the DNA. The sample comprises tens of thousands of clones, more than 70% of which are singletons, and 2.5% to 3% rests with the top ten. V was clipped by 3 bases and J by 5 bases, with 13 bases between them. This CDR3 region has 15 residues. Germline V CDR1 and CDR2: MGHRA, YSYEKL. Sequencing was done on a sample of peripheral blood. The chain uses TRBV4-1 and TRBJ1-4, with TRBD1 as a possible D gene (6 bases). The receptor was derived from a man aged 50-60 years with COVID-19, enrolled during active disease. DNA for the CDR3: TGCGCCAGCAGCCACCTGGACAGCCAAAATGAAAAACTGTTTTTT. Encoded protein: CASSHLDSQNEKLFF.